Following are 29 T cell receptor beta chains from one sample sequenced in a study of T cell repertoires in cytomegalovirus infection (dated by TCRdb to the late 2010s). These reads were obtained on an Illumina HiSeq 1500. TCRdb ran its own pipeline on the public reads, namely fastp trimming at Q25 and MiXCR clone calling, and kept in-frame beta chains. Rows matching on CDR3 protein sequence are summarized as one entry with the most common DNA and genes. The sample profile shows more than 650,000 distinct CDR3 sequences; 35% to 40% of them were found once. The top ten hold under 3% of the sample. The sample comprised PBMCs. These TCRs come from a human donor in good health (CMV status not recorded). Some clones in this sample may be carry-over from other donors' samples.

The J gene is TRBJ1-4, the V gene TRBV7-2, with 8 bases lining up with TRBD1. The CDR3 runs 16 residues. V lost 0 bases to trimming and J lost 8 bases; unmatched junction nucleotides: 8. Germline loops: CDR1 SGHTA, CDR2 FQGNSA. The CDR3 nucleotides read TGTGCCAGCAGCTTAGCCCGGACAGGGCCCGACGAAAAACTGTTTTTT. It specifies CASSLARTGPDEKLFF.

This clonotype was counted only a few times. The CDR3 bases are TGTGCCAGCAGTGGGGGGTGGAACTATGGCTACACCTTC. Translated: CASSGGWNYGYTF. The rearrangement uses TRBV28 and TRBJ1-2; TRBD1 might be the D (5 bases). This CDR3 contains 13 residues. Trimming took 5 bases from V and 2 from J, leaving 9 bases between them. Germline V gene data show CDR1 as MDHEN and CDR2 as SYDVKM.

The CDR3 reads CASSGGGGTYEQYF. Here the CDR3 DNA reads TGTGCCAGCAGTGGGGGAGGGGGAACCTACGAGCAGTACTTC. This rearrangement joins TRBV6-1 to TRBJ2-7, with D possibly matching TRBD2 (7 bases). Germline values: CDR1 MNHNS, CDR2 SASEGT. V was pared by 4 bases and J by 2 bases, with 12 bases between. This CDR3 is built from 14 residues.

Only a few counts were recorded for this clonotype. This chain links TRBV28 with TRBJ2-3; 10 bases fit TRBD2. Germline V CDR1 and CDR2: MDHEN, SYDVKM. J was trimmed by 5 bases and V by 2 bases; bases with no gene match: 16. The CDR3 length is 19 residues. The CDR3, as DNA: TGTGCCAGCAGTTTACTTCGGGGTAAAGCGGGAGGGTCTGGAGATACGCAGTATTTT. Residues: CASSLLRGKAGGSGDTQYF.

The chain combines TRBV20-1 with TRBJ1-5; D gene ambiguous. V was clipped by 5 bases and J by 2 bases, with 13 bases between them. This CDR3 comprises 14 residues. Germline CDR1 reads DFQATT; CDR2 reads SNEGSKA (reference sequence). CDR3 sequence: CSAPGVEGNQPQHF. CDR3 nucleotides: TGCAGTGCTCCCGGGGTGGAGGGCAATCAGCCCCAGCATTTT.

The chain couples TRBV5-1 to TRBJ2-5, with D unclear. Deletions cut 4 bases from V and 3 bases from J, with 10 bases between. This CDR3 spans 13 amino acids. Germline V CDR1 and CDR2: SGHRS, YFSETQ. The CDR3 DNA is TGCGCCAGCAGCCTTATGAGCGAAGAGACCCAGTACTTC. Protein: CASSLMSEETQYF. The full variable domain, in which reference TRBV5-1 and TRBJ2-5 provide the parts outside the CDR3, is KAGVTQTPRYLIKTRGQQVTLSCSPISGHRSVSWYQQTPGQGLQFLFEYFSETQRNKGNFPGRFSGRQFSNSRSEMNVSTLELGDSALYLCASSLMSEETQYFGPGTRLLVL.

This clonotype occurred a few times. The V call is TRBV4-1, the J call TRBJ1-2, with D perhaps matching TRBD1 (6 bases). The length of the CDR3 is 14 residues. V was cut by 3 bases and J by 4 bases, with 12 bases left in between. Per the germline V gene, CDR1 is MGHRA and CDR2 is YSYEKL. CDR3 region: CASSQEGQLYGYTF. Here the CDR3 DNA reads TGCGCCAGCAGCCAGGAGGGACAACTCTATGGCTACACCTTC.

The chain joins TRBV10-3 to TRBJ1-3; tentative D call: TRBD1 (5 bases). With 5 bases removed from V and 2 bases from J, the gap between germline ends came to 10 bases. Germline CDR1 and CDR2: ENHRY and SYGVKD. The CDR3 contains 14 residues. The CDR3 reads CAISPGVTGNTIYF. The CDR3 nucleotides read TGTGCCATCAGTCCGGGGGTGACTGGAAACACCATATATTTT.

This clonotype occurred many times. The chain carries TRBV7-2 and TRBJ1-4; the D is unclear. Germline CDR1 and CDR2: SGHTA and FQGNSA. The V gene lost 5 bases and the J gene lost 3 bases, with 13 bases spanning the gap. This CDR3 is 15 amino acids long. DNA for the CDR3: TGTGCCAGCAGCCTCAGTATCGGAGCTAATGAAAAACTGTTTTTT. This gives the protein CASSLSIGANEKLFF.

This clonotype turned up a few times. The genes are TRBV6-2 or TRBV6-3 and TRBJ2-1; 10 bases map to TRBD2. This CDR3 is 15 amino acids long. CDR1 and CDR2 from the germline V gene are MNHEY and SVGEGT. V shed 8 bases and J 3 bases; nucleotides not matched to a gene: 7. The CDR3 DNA follows: TGTGCCAGCCGACTAGCGGGCAGTCTCTACAATGAGCAGTTCTTC. Protein product: CASRLAGSLYNEQFF.

Note on this clonotype: Relative to the germline gene, one junction end is altered; a read error may explain this. The CDR3 sequence: CASSHGEGSYVYTF. CDR3 bases: TGCGCCAGCAGCCACGGGGAGGGAAGCTATGTCTACACCTTC. The chain couples TRBV5-1 to TRBJ1-2; D unresolved. CDR3 length equals 14 residues. Germline V gene data show CDR1 as SGHRS and CDR2 as YFSETQ.

This clonotype was observed many times. The chain has TRBV7-8 and TRBJ2-3, with 14 bases fitting TRBD2. V was clipped by 3 bases and J by 4 bases; unmatched bases: 3. Germline V gene lookup returns CDR1 SGHVS and CDR2 FQNEAQ. CDR3 length equals 16 residues. CDR3 nucleotides: TGTGCCAGCAGCTTGGGACTAGCGGGAGTGGCAGATACGCAGTATTTT. Translation gives CASSLGLAGVADTQYF.

V is TRBV28 and J is TRBJ1-3; a weak D match, TRBD1 (6 bases). This CDR3 has 17 residues. Trimming shortened V by 3 bases and J by 0 bases, and 15 bases separated the two germline ends. CDR1 is MDHEN and CDR2 is SYDVKM in the germline V gene. The chain's CDR3 is CASSFPGDRNSGNTIYF. DNA of the CDR3: TGTGCCAGCAGTTTCCCCGGTGACAGGAACTCTGGAAACACCATATATTTT.

This clonotype was observed a few times. The genes are TRBV5-4 and TRBJ2-2; 7 bases agree with TRBD1. The CDR3 runs to 15 residues. V lost 4 bases, J lost 6 bases, and 9 bases stayed unmatched. Germline-derived CDR1 and CDR2 are SGHNT and YYREEE (reference sequence). CDR3 in amino acids: CASSPGRGWAGELFF. In nucleotides, the CDR3 is TGTGCCAGCAGCCCAGGCAGGGGGTGGGCCGGGGAGCTGTTTTTT.

This rearrangement joins TRBV12-3 or TRBV12-4 to TRBJ1-6; D perhaps matches TRBD1 (5 bases). Trimming took off 5 bases at V and 3 bases at J, with 8 bases between the two ends. This CDR3 has 14 amino acids. The chain's CDR3 is CASSDSLYNSPLHF. The CDR3 DNA is TGTGCCAGCAGTGACAGCCTCTATAATTCACCCCTCCACTTT.

The rearrangement joins TRBV4-2 to TRBJ1-1, with 9 bases identical to TRBD1. The CDR3 runs to 16 residues. Germline V gene data show CDR1 as LGHNA and CDR2 as YNFKEQ. Trimming at V came to 3 bases and at J to 1 base, leaving 6 bases not matched to a gene. In DNA, the CDR3 is TGTGCCAGCAGCCAGGGGACAGGGAGAAGGAACACTGAAGCTTTCTTT. It yields the protein CASSQGTGRRNTEAFF.

DNA for the CDR3: TGCAGCGTTGAAGAGGGGGCAGGGGTGTCTGAAGCTTTCTTT. It is translated as CSVEEGAGVSEAFF. This sequence joins TRBV29-1 and TRBJ1-1; D perhaps matches TRBD1 (6 bases). This CDR3 spans 14 amino acids. The germline gives CDR1 SQVTM, CDR2 ANQGSEA. V lost 0 bases and J lost 6, with 14 bases in between.

The rearrangement joins TRBV12-3 or TRBV12-4 to TRBJ1-2; D gene ambiguous. The CDR3 sequence is 15 residues long. V lost 1 base to trimming and J lost 0 bases, with 9 bases between them. CDR3 protein: CASSLEVRANYGYTF. DNA for the CDR3: TGTGCCAGCAGTTTAGAGGTCAGAGCTAACTATGGCTACACCTTC.

The CDR3 DNA is TGTGCCAGCAGCTTAGGGACGTCCGTTAGCACAGATACGCAGTATTTT. Amino acid sequence: CASSLGTSVSTDTQYF. This chain links TRBV11-2 with TRBJ2-3; D unclear. This CDR3 contains 16 residues. Trimming removed 1 base at V and 0 bases at J, with 11 bases between. Germline CDR1 is SGHAT and CDR2 is FQNNGV.

This clonotype was found many times. This sequence joins TRBV7-2 and TRBJ2-7, with 10 bases that match TRBD1. Germline V gene data show CDR1 as SGHTA and CDR2 as FQGNSA. Unmatched junction bases numbered 17, after V lost 5 bases and J lost 4 bases. The CDR3 loop spans 18 amino acids. The CDR3: CASSVGPTGGAGWYEQYF. The CDR3 coding sequence is TGTGCCAGCAGCGTAGGGCCGACAGGGGGCGCCGGGTGGTACGAGCAGTACTTC.

CDR3 sequence reads: CASSIVRGMDRNEQFF. The CDR3, as DNA: TGTGCCAGTAGTATAGTGCGGGGGATGGACAGGAATGAGCAGTTCTTC. The J gene is TRBJ2-1, the V gene TRBV19, with D tentatively TRBD1 or TRBD2 (7 bases each). The CDR3 covers 16 residues. V was cut by 1 base and J by 7 bases, with 17 bases left in between. Per the germline V gene, CDR1 is LNHDA and CDR2 is SQIVND (reference sequence).

This clonotype was detected a few times. The chain combines TRBV10-3 with TRBJ1-3; 9 bases are shared with TRBD1. CDR1 is ENHRY, CDR2 SYGVKD, per germline. The CDR3 totals 15 residues. V was pared by 8 bases and J by 7 bases, with 12 bases of the junction left unmatched. The CDR3 here is CAIASGTGIFNTIYF. DNA of the CDR3: TGTGCCATCGCCTCCGGGACAGGGATTTTCAACACCATATATTTT.

In its sample, this clonotype was seen a few times. The V gene is TRBV5-1, the J gene TRBJ2-1, with TRBD2 identical over 11 bases. CDR1 SGHRS and CDR2 YFSETQ come from the germline V gene. CDR3 size: 17 residues. The V gene end was trimmed by 3 bases and the J gene end by 6 bases; junction bases not matched to a gene: 11. CDR3 bases: TGCGCCAGCAGCTCGGCGGGCCCCGGACTAGCGGGCAATGAGCAGTTCTTC. It is translated as CASSSAGPGLAGNEQFF.

The J gene is TRBJ2-7, the V gene TRBV19; D possibly corresponds to TRBD1 (5 bases). V dropped 3 bases and J dropped 5 bases, with 8 bases sitting between them. This CDR3 comprises 12 residues. CDR1 is LNHDA, CDR2 SQIVND, per germline (reference sequence). The CDR3 protein is CASSIGRDEQYF. CDR3 DNA: TGTGCCAGTAGTATCGGCAGGGACGAGCAGTACTTC.

The CDR3 protein is CASSLGGGGRFSYEQYF. The CDR3 coding sequence is TGTGCCAGCAGCTTAGGGGGGGGAGGGCGGTTCTCCTACGAGCAGTACTTC. The chain has TRBV7-6 and TRBJ2-7; TRBD2 matches 7 bases. The V segment lost 1 base and the J segment 0 bases; nucleotides outside the gene matches: 9. From germline, CDR1 is SGHVS and CDR2 FNYEAQ. The length of the CDR3 is 17 residues.

This clonotype was recorded many times. J is TRBJ1-1 and V is TRBV7-9, with D unclear. CDR1 is SEHNR and CDR2 is FQNEAQ in the germline V gene (reference sequence). This CDR3 is 12 amino acids long. Trimming took off 5 bases at V and 3 bases at J, with 7 bases between the two ends. The CDR3 loop is CASSERDTEAFF. CDR3 coding DNA: TGTGCCAGCAGCGAGAGGGACACTGAAGCTTTCTTT.

This clonotype has only one observation. The chain employs TRBV19 and TRBJ2-6; D is undetermined. V lost 5 bases and J lost 2, with 10 bases in between. Germline V lookup: CDR1 LNHDA, CDR2 SQIVND (reference sequence). CDR3 length equals 15 residues. CDR3 DNA sequence: TGTGCCAGTAGTTCCCTAAACCCTGGGGCCAACGTCCTGACTTTC. Translation gives CASSSLNPGANVLTF.

In its sample, this clonotype was seen a few times. This sequence joins TRBV12-3 or TRBV12-4 and TRBJ2-1; TRBD1 matches 9 bases. This CDR3 region has 14 residues. V trimming: 5 bases; J trimming: 2 bases; junction bases outside the gene matches: 1. This chain's CDR3 is CASSRTGAYNEQFF. CDR3 DNA: TGTGCCAGCAGTAGGACAGGGGCCTACAATGAGCAGTTCTTC.

Concerning this clonotype: Because the CDR3 is missing its conserved closing phenylalanine or tryptophan, this is likely a read error. The limits of the CDR3 on the DNA are not certain, so only TCRdb's listed CDR3 is given. This chain uses TRBV7-2 with TRBJ2-2; the table's D call of TRBD1 was not tested on the DNA. The V gene's germline CDR1 is SGHTA and CDR2 FQGNSA. Termini included, the CDR3 measures 13 amino acids. CDR3 in amino acids: CASSPKGTGDRFC.